Shown below are 8 T cell receptor beta chains from a single sample sequenced in a study of blood T cell repertoires in COVID-19. Some clones are missing from TCRdb's copy, which holds only in-frame ones; the method was immunoSEQ multiplex PCR. This sample has fewer than 500,000 clones; 80% to 90% occur once, and the top ten carry approximately 1.2%. The sequencing sample was made of PBMCs or T cells enriched from blood (not recorded which). The receptor source for this set is a young man who had recovered from COVID-19.

The genes are TRBV7-2 and TRBJ2-1, with 7 bases identical to TRBD2. With V trimmed by 7 bases and J by 0 bases, 6 bases remained unmatched. The CDR3 contains 15 residues. Germline CDR1 SGHTA, CDR2 FQGNSA. The DNA for the CDR3 is TGTGCCAGCACCCTAGCGGTTAGCTCCTACAATGAGCAGTTCTTC. Translated, it gives CASTLAVSSYNEQFF.

Regarding this clone: The sample has other DNA sequences that encode this CDR3 too. The chain uses TRBV15 and TRBJ1-4; D not resolved. Germline values: CDR1 LNHNV, CDR2 YYDKDF (reference sequence). Trimming removed 0 bases from V and 0 bases from J, with 5 bases in between. This CDR3 comprises 15 residues. In nucleotides, the CDR3 is TGTGCCACCAGCAGAGACCCGTCAACTAATGAAAAACTGTTTTTT. The encoded protein is CATSRDPSTNEKLFF. Full variable domain (outside the CDR3, taken from reference TRBV15 and TRBJ1-4): DAMVIQNPRYQVTQFGKPVTLSCSQTLNHNVMYWYQQKSSQAPKLLFHYYDKDFNNEADTPDNFQSRRPNTSFCFLDIRSPGLGDTAMYLCATSRDPSTNEKLFFGSGTQLSVL.

The J gene is TRBJ1-4, the V gene TRBV5-1, with a weak D call TRBD1 (5 bases). CDR1 and CDR2 from the germline V gene are SGHRS and YFSETQ. The CDR3 is 17 residues long. Trimming left V 2 bases short and J 0 bases short, with 14 bases between. The CDR3 protein is CASSLGGALATNEKLFF. The CDR3 DNA is TGCGCCAGCAGCTTAGGAGGGGCACTTGCAACTAATGAAAAACTGTTTTTT.

The CDR3 reads CATSDPGVAGVETQYF. The CDR3 region has the DNA TGTGCCACCAGTGATCCGGGGGTAGCGGGAGTAGAGACCCAGTACTTC. The chain uses TRBV24-1 and TRBJ2-5, with TRBD2 matching over 9 bases. The trim removed 3 bases at V and 4 bases at J, leaving 8 bases unmatched. The CDR3 totals 16 residues. CDR1 and CDR2 from the germline V gene are KGHDR and SFDVKD.

The rearrangement joins TRBV4-2 to TRBJ1-1; tentatively, D is TRBD1 (6 bases). The V and J ends lost 1 base and 6 bases respectively, with 12 bases between them. The CDR3 extends over 14 amino acids. Germline assignment: CDR1 LGHNA and CDR2 YNFKEQ. CDR3 sequence (DNA): TGTGCCAGCAGCCAAGGACAGGCTTGGGCTGAAGCTTTCTTT. Translated: CASSQGQAWAEAFF.

This chain uses TRBV28 with TRBJ1-4, with TRBD1 as a possible D gene (6 bases). V gave up 5 bases and J gave up 4 bases, with 11 bases separating them. The CDR3 runs 14 residues. The germline gives CDR1 MDHEN, CDR2 SYDVKM. The CDR3 DNA sequence: TGTGCCAGCAGTCTCTGGGACATTAATGAAAAACTGTTTTTT. This codes for CASSLWDINEKLFF.

The V gene is TRBV6-5, the J gene TRBJ1-1, with D tentatively TRBD1 (5 bases). CDR3 length: 13 residues. With 6 bases removed from V and 1 base from J, the gap between germline ends came to 9 bases. Germline lookup yields CDR1 MNHEY and CDR2 SVGAGI. CDR3 in DNA: TGTGCCAGCAGCATAACAGGGAACACTGAAGCTTTCTTT. As protein: CASSITGNTEAFF.

The chain combines TRBV20-1 with TRBJ2-7; TRBD2 matches at 10 bases. Looked up from germline, CDR1 is DFQATT and CDR2 is SNEGSKA (reference sequence). The CDR3 totals 15 residues. After removal of 3 bases from V and 2 bases from J, the junction contained 7 bases not matched to a gene. The CDR3 nucleotides read TGCAGTGCTAGTGTATCCAGCGGGAGGGCCTACGAGCAGTACTTC. As protein: CSASVSSGRAYEQYF.